This T cell receptor (beta chain) comes out of a study of shared clonotypes between healthy human individuals. Only in-frame clones appear in the TCRdb table, and some are missing; sequencing was by immunoSEQ multiplex PCR. The data show 2 million to 2.5 million clones, about 92% seen once. CD45RO-negative CD8 cells positively selected for CCR7 made up the naive population, which excluded terminally differentiated effector memory CD45RA+ cells. V gave up 3 bases and J gave up 1 base, with 6 bases separating them. The V gene's germline CDR1 is MNHEY and CDR2 SMNVEV (reference sequence). The CDR3 has 14 amino acids.

The chain employs TRBV27 and TRBJ2-2; D is uncertain. Sequencing was done on a sample of naive CD8+ T cells from PBMCs. The sequence came from a man younger than 35 in good health. Some clones in this sample may be carry-over from other donors' samples. The CDR3 nucleotides are TGTGCCAGCAGTTTTTCAGTGAACACCGGGGAGCTGTTTTTT. Protein: CASSFSVNTGELFF.